The clone carrying this T cell receptor (beta chain) was seen repeatedly, ten times or more. Its specificity is unknown. The entry originates in a study of regulatory T cells in long-lasting Graves disease. With iRepertoire HTBI primers and Arm-PCR of CDR3 regions, TCR beta libraries were built. TCRdb processed the multiplex PCR reads anew with MiXCR; each CDR3 protein has one entry. This sample has roughly 470,000 distinct CDR3 sequences, with under 25% found just once. General study findings and limits: Those with persistent disease had in common more public clonotypes (roughly 3,000) than new patients (about 900).

Germline loops: CDR1 MDHEN, CDR2 SYDVKM. V shed 6 bases and J shed 4 bases, with 15 bases lying between them. The CDR3 extends over 15 amino acids. Time point defined: persistent/refractory GD, antithyroid drugs over 5 years with positive TRAb. The TCR library was made from RNA that had been extracted from PBMCs in TRIzol. The sequencing here drew on peripheral blood mononuclear cells (PBMCs), taken when the disease was refractory, from a patient treated with antithyroid drugs. The rearrangement joins TRBV28 to TRBJ2-2; D gene unclear. This clonotype was obtained from a female donor with Graves disease. The CDR3, as DNA: TGTGCCAGCAGGCCTTTGCCGTCTAGCACCGGGGAGCTGTTTTTT. Translation: CASRPLPSSTGELFF.